A selection of T cell receptor beta chains follows, all from one sample in a study of beta chain features in type 1 diabetes. The data were produced by immunoSEQ multiplex PCR, yet TCRdb's version contains in-frame clones alone and is incomplete. The repertoire includes 310,000 or so clones, approximately 10% of them detected once, and over 0.015% sits in the top ten. Sequenced input: naive CD4+ T cells from blood. Receptor source: a woman aged 25-40 years in good health. Each CDR3 is given with its conserved first and last residue. The D gene is left open where the match is weak. Only some rows state a clone size, as once, few, many or a class for expanded clones.

>TRBD1|TRBJ2-1|12|-|TRBV19
TGTGCCAGTAGGGACAGGGTAAATGAGCAGTTCTTC
CASRDRVNEQFF
>TRBD2|TRBJ2-1|15|-|TRBV29-1
TGCAGCGCAGCGGGACTGGGAAGCTCCTACAATGAGCAGTTCTTC
CSAAGLGSSYNEQFF
>TRBD2|TRBJ2-1|12|-|TRBV10-3
TGTGCCATCAGCTATAGCGGGGGTGAGCAGTTCTTC
CAISYSGGEQFF
>-|TRBJ2-5|13|many|TRBV7-9
TGTGCCAGCAGCCGACTCCAGCTTGAGACCCAGTACTTC
CASSRLQLETQYF
>TRBD2|TRBJ2-6|15|few|TRBV6-5
TGTGCCAGCAGCTGGGAGGGATCCGGGGCCAACGTCCTGACTTTC
CASSWEGSGANVLTF
>TRBD2|TRBJ2-7|14|-|TRBV5-1
TGCGCCAGCAGCTTGGACCTAGCGGGAGGCGAGCAGTACTTC
CASSLDLAGGEQYF
>TRBD2|TRBJ2-1|14|-|TRBV11-2
TGTGCCAGCAGTCGGACTAGCGTGTACAATGAGCAGTTCTTC
CASSRTSVYNEQFF
>TRBD1|TRBJ1-1|14|few|TRBV5-1
TGCGCCAGCAGCTTGGGGACAGGGAGGACTGAAGCTTTCTTT
CASSLGTGRTEAFF
>-|TRBJ2-2|13|few|TRBV14
TGTGCCAGCAGCCCTACTTACACCGGGGAGCTGTTTTTT
CASSPTYTGELFF
>-|TRBJ2-4|14|few|TRBV7-2
TGTGCCAGCAGATCCACAGGGGCCAAAAACATTCAGTACTTC
CASRSTGAKNIQYF
>TRBD1|TRBJ1-1|15|-|TRBV6-6
TGTGCCAGCAGTTCGACAGGGGCGAGTAACACTGAAGCTTTCTTT
CASSSTGASNTEAFF
>TRBD1|TRBJ2-1|17|-|TRBV7-2
TGTGCCAGCAGCACTCCTATCGGGACAGGGTCCTACAATGAGCAGTTCTTC
CASSTPIGTGSYNEQFF
>TRBD2|TRBJ2-2|14|few|TRBV19
TGTGCCAGTAAAGTAACCGGGGGGACCGGGGAGCTGTTTTTT
CASKVTGGTGELFF
>-|TRBJ2-5|13|few|TRBV7-3
TGTGCCAGCAGCTTGGCGGGGGCGTTACCCCAGTACTTC
CASSLAGALPQYF
>-|TRBJ2-7|12|-|TRBV7-2
TGTGCCAGCAGCCCCAACTCCTACGAGCAGTACTTC
CASSPNSYEQYF
>-|TRBJ1-1|13|-|TRBV29-1
TGCAGCGCTGCGGGGCGCGGGGACACTGAAGCTTTCTTT
CSAAGRGDTEAFF
>-|TRBJ2-1|16|-|TRBV7-8
TGTGCCAGCAGCTTAGAGCCCGGGTGGGACAATGATGAGCAGTTCTTC
CASSLEPGWDNDEQFF
>-|TRBJ1-1|14|-|TRBV28
TGTGCCAGCAGTTTTCGCCCTCGGGGGGCTGAAGCTTTCTTT
CASSFRPRGAEAFF
>-|TRBJ2-1|14|few|TRBV4-3
TGCGCCAGCAGCCGGGGGACTCGTTACAATGAGCAGTTCTTC
CASSRGTRYNEQFF
>TRBD2|TRBJ2-6|17|-|TRBV6-4
TGTGCCAGCAGTGGGACTAGCGGAGTCTCTGGGGCCAACGTCCTGACTTTC
CASSGTSGVSGANVLTF
>-|TRBJ2-6|17|-|TRBV7-9
TGTGCCAGCAGCTCCGCACAGGGCCTGGAAGGGGCCAACGTCCTGACTTTC
CASSSAQGLEGANVLTF
>-|TRBJ2-2|16|few|TRBV7-8
TGTGCCAGCAGCTTAGGAGGCGTTGCTTACACCGGGGAGCTGTTTTTT
CASSLGGVAYTGELFF
>TRBD2|TRBJ2-1|14|-|TRBV9
TGTGCCAGCACCAGCGGGAGGGCTTACAATGAGCAGTTCTTC
CASTSGRAYNEQFF
>TRBD1|TRBJ1-2|11|few|TRBV2
TGTGCCAGCGGGGACAGTTATGGCTACACCTTC
CASGDSYGYTF
>TRBD1|TRBJ2-7|16|few|TRBV28
TGTGCCAGCAGGCCTCTCCCGGGACAGGGCCCGTACGAGCAGTACTTC
CASRPLPGQGPYEQYF
>TRBD1|TRBJ2-7|15|-|TRBV5-6
TGTGCCAGCAGCTTGGACCCGGGACAGAACTACGAGCAGTACTTC
CASSLDPGQNYEQYF
>TRBD2|TRBJ2-7|15|few|TRBV7-2
TGTGCCAGCAGCTTCTCTAGCGGGGGAGCCTACGAGCAGTACTTC
CASSFSSGGAYEQYF
>TRBD1|TRBJ1-1|11|few|TRBV28
TGTGCCAGCAGTTCGGACAGGGAAGCTTTCTTT
CASSSDREAFF